This T cell receptor beta chain was captured by sequencing in a study of CD8 T cells in Susac syndrome. cDNA came from 0.5 to 1 ug RNA primed by random hexamers. TCRdb redid the calling of the immunoSEQ multiplex PCR reads with MiXCR, one entry per CDR3 protein. Of a few hundred thousand distinct CDR3 sequences listed, approximately 85% are singletons. Trimming cost V 0 bases and J 0 bases, with 9 bases left between them. Germline CDR1 DFQATT, CDR2 SNEGSKA (reference sequence). This CDR3 comprises 14 residues. The chain combines TRBV20-1 with TRBJ2-7; D uncertain. The sequenced sample consisted of CD8+ T cells from PBMCs. This receptor was identified in a human donor with multiple sclerosis. The CDR3 DNA reads TGCAGTGCTAGAGAGATCGGTGCCTCCTACGAGCAGTACTTC. This codes for CSAREIGASYEQYF.